The 22 T cell receptor beta chains given below trace back to one sample, sequenced in a study of shared clonotypes between healthy human individuals. The table came from immunoSEQ multiplex PCR; TCRdb's copy has only in-frame clones and leaves some out. The sample comprises some 580,000 clones, 95% to 98% of which are singletons, and more than 0.3% rests with the top ten. Naive CD8 cells, CD45RO-negative and positively selected for CCR7, excluded terminally differentiated effector memory CD45RA+ cells. Sequencing used naive CD8+ T cells sorted from blood. The receptors come from a man aged 30-40 years in good health.

The chain combines TRBV29-1 with TRBJ2-7, with 7 bases matching TRBD2. V trimming: 1 base; J trimming: 5 bases; junction bases outside the gene matches: 8. Germline V gene sequence: CDR1 SQVTM, CDR2 ANQGSEA. This CDR3 is 14 amino acids long. CDR3 coding DNA: TGCAGCGTTGAAGGAACTGGACTAGTACACGAGCAGTACTTC. Translating it yields CSVEGTGLVHEQYF.

The chain employs TRBV9 and TRBJ1-3; possible D gene TRBD1, 6 bases. Germline loops: CDR1 SGDLS, CDR2 YYNGEE. The CDR3 sequence is 15 residues long. The V gene lost 0 bases and the J gene lost 6 bases, with 13 bases spanning the gap. CDR3 coding DNA: TGTGCCAGCAGCGTAGAGGCAGGGGTATCAAACACCATATATTTT. This translates into CASSVEAGVSNTIYF.

The J gene is TRBJ2-3, the V gene TRBV7-8; TRBD1 is a possible D gene (5 bases). With 5 bases removed from V and 4 bases from J, the gap between germline ends came to 10 bases. Germline CDR1 reads SGHVS; CDR2 reads FQNEAQ. The CDR3 sequence is 13 residues long. The CDR3 DNA is TGTGCCAGCAGCCCGACAGCCTCAGATACGCAGTATTTT. Amino acids: CASSPTASDTQYF.

The J gene is TRBJ2-2, the V gene TRBV11-2; 11 positions agree with TRBD2. Germline CDR1 SGHAT, CDR2 FQNNGV. V shed 5 bases, J shed 5 bases, and the junction held 7 bases outside the gene matches. The CDR3 sequence is 16 residues long. The CDR3 DNA is TGTGCCAGCAGCGGGCAACTAGCGGGAGATACCGGGGAGCTGTTTTTT. It yields the protein CASSGQLAGDTGELFF.

The genes are TRBV28 and TRBJ1-5; 10 bases match TRBD1. Germline CDR1 MDHEN, CDR2 SYDVKM. Trimming at V came to 4 bases and at J to 2 bases, leaving 5 bases not matched to a gene. The CDR3 covers 16 residues. The CDR3 protein is CASSWGTGAGNQPQHF. For the CDR3, the DNA is TGTGCCAGCAGTTGGGGGACAGGGGCCGGCAATCAGCCCCAGCATTTT.

The V and J genes are TRBV27 and TRBJ2-3; 9 nucleotides line up with TRBD2. The CDR3 is 15 amino acids. Per germline, CDR1 MNHEY and CDR2 SMNVEV (reference sequence). The junction had 4 bases not matched to a gene; V was cut back by 4 bases and J by 2 bases. CDR3 amino acids: CASSSAGGYTDTQYF. The DNA of the CDR3 is TGTGCCAGCAGTTCAGCGGGAGGCTACACAGATACGCAGTATTTT.

The DNA for the CDR3 is TGCGCCAGCAGCTCTCCTCGGAGGGAGGCGAACACCGGGGAGCTGTTTTTT. This sequence encodes CASSSPRREANTGELFF. The rearrangement links TRBV5-1 to TRBJ2-2, with D perhaps TRBD2 (6 bases). Trimming stripped 3 bases from V and 0 bases from J, with 15 bases between. Germline CDR1 is SGHRS and CDR2 is YFSETQ. The CDR3 covers 17 residues. Full variable domain (rest looked up from reference TRBV5-1 and TRBJ2-2): KAGVTQTPRYLIKTRGQQVTLSCSPISGHRSVSWYQQTPGQGLQFLFEYFSETQRNKGNFPGRFSGRQFSNSRSEMNVSTLELGDSALYLCASSSPRREANTGELFFGEGSRLTVL.

This clone was seen only once. The CDR3 bases are TGTGCCAGCAGCTCGACGGACATCCCTAACTATGGCTACACCTTC. Translating gives CASSSTDIPNYGYTF. J is TRBJ1-2 and V is TRBV13; D possibly corresponds to TRBD1 (5 bases). Trimming took 4 bases from V and 0 from J, leaving 12 bases between them. Germline assignment: CDR1 PRHDT and CDR2 FYEKMQ (reference sequence). The CDR3 loop spans 15 amino acids.

This clone was seen a single time. The V gene is TRBV10-1, the J gene TRBJ2-2; D ambiguous. The V gene lost 2 bases and the J gene lost 7 bases, with 11 bases spanning the gap. The CDR3 is 14 amino acids. Germline lookup yields CDR1 WNHNN and CDR2 SYGVQD (reference sequence). The CDR3: CASSEGSSFGELFF. In nucleotides, the CDR3 is TGCGCCAGCAGTGAGGGCAGTAGTTTCGGGGAGCTGTTTTTT.

The rearrangement links TRBV7-9 to TRBJ2-1; 10 bases align to TRBD2. V gave up 5 bases and J gave up 6 bases; unmatched junction bases: 13. The germline V gene encodes CDR1 SEHNR and CDR2 FQNEAQ (reference sequence). There are 17 residues in the CDR3. Here the CDR3 reads CASSVQTSGYSGNEQFF. The CDR3 DNA is TGTGCCAGCAGCGTCCAGACTAGCGGGTACTCTGGCAATGAGCAGTTCTTC.

The chain uses TRBV10-2 and TRBJ2-1, with TRBD2 matching over 9 bases. Germline V gene sequence: CDR1 WSHSY, CDR2 SAAADI. The CDR3 totals 12 residues. J gave up 10 bases and V 4 bases, and 2 bases lay outside the gene matches. CDR3 amino acids: CASSGTSGEQFF. In DNA, the CDR3 is TGCGCCAGCAGTGGTACTAGCGGGGAGCAGTTCTTC.

V is TRBV4-3 and J is TRBJ2-1; 10 nucleotides line up with TRBD2. The CDR3 is made up of 16 amino acids. J lost 4 bases, V lost 1 base, and 4 bases had no gene match. CDR1 is LGHNA, CDR2 YSLEER, per germline. The CDR3 DNA follows: TGCGCCAGCAGCCAAGGCAGGACTAGCGGATACAATGAGCAGTTCTTC. This translates into CASSQGRTSGYNEQFF.

The CDR3, as DNA: TGTGCCTGGAGCAGGACAGGGGATGGCTACACCTTC. Its protein product is CAWSRTGDGYTF. The chain joins TRBV30 to TRBJ1-2, with 9 bases aligning to TRBD1. J gave up 6 bases and V 3 bases, and 2 bases lay outside the gene matches. Per germline, CDR1 GTSNPN and CDR2 SVGIG (reference sequence). There are 12 residues in the CDR3.

This chain links TRBV9 with TRBJ2-2; D tentatively reads TRBD1 or TRBD2 (5 bases each). Germline V lookup: CDR1 SGDLS, CDR2 YYNGEE. Trimming took 4 bases from V and 7 from J, leaving 17 bases between them. The CDR3 has 15 amino acids. Here the CDR3 DNA reads TGTGCCAGCAGCCCCCCAGTGGGGACGGGCGGGGAGCTGTTTTTT. This encodes CASSPPVGTGGELFF.

V gene TRBV5-4 combines with J gene TRBJ2-5; perhaps TRBD2 as D (7 bases). Germline values: CDR1 SGHNT, CDR2 YYREEE (reference sequence). The V gene lost 3 bases and the J gene lost 4 bases, with 16 bases spanning the gap. This CDR3 region has 15 residues. As DNA, the CDR3 is TGTGCCAGCAGCTCAGATAGAGGGGGGGGAGAGACCCAGTACTTC. Amino acid sequence: CASSSDRGGGETQYF.

This clone was found once. This sequence joins TRBV7-9 and TRBJ1-5, with 8 bases that match TRBD1. Germline V gene data show CDR1 as SEHNR and CDR2 as FQNEAQ (reference sequence). This CDR3 has 14 amino acids. Trimming at V came to 5 bases and at J to 6 bases, leaving 6 bases not matched to a gene. The CDR3 loop is CASSHQGAGQPQHF. CDR3 nucleotides: TGTGCCAGCAGCCATCAGGGGGCGGGTCAGCCCCAGCATTTT.

V and J are TRBV7-9 and TRBJ1-2; 8 nucleotides line up with TRBD1. V trimming: 5 bases; J trimming: 0 bases; junction bases outside the gene matches: 8. Germline values: CDR1 SEHNR, CDR2 FQNEAQ (reference sequence). The CDR3 runs to 16 residues. The CDR3 sequence: CASSLGTGLANYGYTF. The DNA of the CDR3 is TGTGCCAGCAGCCTCGGGACAGGCCTAGCTAACTATGGCTACACCTTC.

The rearrangement joins TRBV4-1 to TRBJ2-7; 7 bases agree with TRBD2. The CDR3 is 14 residues long. V gave up 6 bases and J gave up 5 bases; unmatched junction bases: 10. Germline V gene lookup returns CDR1 MGHRA and CDR2 YSYEKL. The CDR3 DNA reads TGCGCCAGCAGTCTAGATGGACTAGTGGACGAGCAGTACTTC. Translating it yields CASSLDGLVDEQYF.

The rearrangement joins TRBV27 to TRBJ2-5; D unresolved. The length of the CDR3 is 13 residues. Between the trimmed V and J ends, which lost 3 bases and 2 bases, there was a span of 7 bases. Germline CDR1 reads MNHEY; CDR2 reads SMNVEV (reference sequence). CDR3 residues: CASSFGPQETQYF. CDR3 nucleotides: TGTGCCAGCAGTTTTGGGCCTCAAGAGACCCAGTACTTC.

The rearrangement joins TRBV7-9 to TRBJ2-7; 10 positions match TRBD2. Germline CDR1 SEHNR, CDR2 FQNEAQ (reference sequence). The CDR3 contains 15 residues. Unmatched junction bases numbered 6, after V lost 5 bases and J lost 2 bases. The CDR3 sequence is CASSNRGLATYEQYF. DNA for the CDR3: TGTGCCAGCAGCAATAGGGGACTAGCGACCTACGAGCAGTACTTC.

The chain combines TRBV7-9 with TRBJ2-1; 12 positions agree with TRBD1. The germline V gene encodes CDR1 SEHNR and CDR2 FQNEAQ (reference sequence). J gave up 7 bases and V 7 bases, and 8 bases lay outside the gene matches. The CDR3 is made up of 15 amino acids. The DNA for the CDR3 is TGTGCCAGCACCCAACAGGGACAGGGGGCGAATGAGCAGTTCTTC. It specifies CASTQQGQGANEQFF.

The V call is TRBV11-2, the J call TRBJ2-7, with D perhaps assigned TRBD1 or TRBD2 (5 bases each). The CDR3 is 17 amino acids. CDR1 SGHAT and CDR2 FQNNGV come from the germline V gene. Trimming shortened V by 5 bases and J by 3 bases, and 23 bases separated the two germline ends. CDR3 amino acids: CASSPDGLGELFYEQYF. CDR3 DNA sequence: TGTGCCAGCAGCCCGGATGGTCTGGGGGAGTTGTTCTACGAGCAGTACTTC.